The rows below give T cell receptor beta chains drawn from one sample of a study of cytomegalovirus exposure and HLA in healthy donors. Assay: immunoSEQ multiplex PCR; the TCRdb copy retains only in-frame clones and omits some. The sample has about 84,000 clones, roughly 78% seen once. Sequenced material: PBMCs. The receptor source for this set is a male donor in good health and CMV-seropositive. The CDR3 runs from the conserved cysteine through the conserved F or W. D genes are given only for firm matches. Not all rows give a size; the values are once, few, many and, for expanded clones, a class.

TRBJ2-1,.,TRBV5-1,15,TRBD2,CASSSGLAGSNEQFF,TGCGCCAGCAGCTCGGGACTAGCGGGGAGCAATGAGCAGTTCTTC
TRBJ1-2,.,TRBV7-9,15,TRBD1,CASSLTGQHFYGYTF,TGTGCCAGCAGCTTAACGGGACAGCACTTCTATGGCTACACCTTC
TRBJ1-1,.,TRBV7-2,15,TRBD1,CASSYRTGPYTEAFF,TGTGCCAGCAGCTACCGGACAGGACCCTACACTGAAGCTTTCTTT
TRBJ2-1,.,TRBV9,17,TRBD2,CASAAGLAGAGGDEQFF,TGTGCCAGCGCGGCGGGACTAGCGGGAGCCGGGGGGGATGAGCAGTTCTTC
TRBJ1-1,once,TRBV29-1,12,.,CSVRLRSTEAFF,TGCAGCGTTCGTTTGAGGAGCACTGAAGCTTTCTTT
TRBJ2-5,few,TRBV25-1,15,TRBD1,CASSEVLTGVVTQYF,TGTGCCAGCAGTGAAGTCTTGACAGGGGTGGTCACCCAGTACTTC
TRBJ1-5,.,TRBV6-5,16,.,CASSYSSVLGNQPQHF,TGTGCCAGCAGTTACTCCAGCGTATTAGGCAATCAGCCCCAGCATTTT
TRBJ2-3,.,TRBV13,16,TRBD2,CASSIVLAGGTDTQYF,TGTGCCAGCAGCATAGTACTAGCGGGAGGTACAGATACGCAGTATTTT
TRBJ1-3,.,TRBV6-6,15,.,CASSYVGSSGNTIYF,TGTGCCAGCAGTTACGTCGGTAGCTCTGGAAACACCATATATTTT
TRBJ2-2,.,TRBV19,14,.,CASVGGARTGELFF,TGTGCCAGCGTGGGGGGGGCGCGGACCGGGGAGCTGTTTTTT
TRBJ2-1,few,TRBV28,14,TRBD1,CASSPGGAYNEQFF,TGTGCCAGCAGTCCAGGGGGCGCCTACAATGAGCAGTTCTTC
TRBJ1-4,.,TRBV19,14,.,CASSMTATNEKLFF,TGTGCCAGTAGTATGACAGCAACTAATGAAAAACTGTTTTTT
TRBJ1-4,.,TRBV6-1,15,TRBD1,CASSASPWDREKLFF,TGTGCCAGCAGTGCCAGCCCGTGGGACAGGGAAAAACTGTTTTTT
TRBJ1-2,few,TRBV6-1,14,.,CASSDSQGWYGYTF,TGTGCCAGCAGTGACTCACAGGGCTGGTATGGCTACACCTTC
TRBJ1-2,.,TRBV4-1,14,TRBD1,CASSPRDRSYGYTF,TGCGCCAGCAGCCCAAGGGACAGGAGCTATGGCTACACCTTC
TRBJ2-1,.,TRBV7-6,17,TRBD2,CASSLAGGGSSYNEQFF,TGTGCCAGCAGCTTAGCGGGGGGGGGTAGCTCCTACAATGAGCAGTTCTTC
TRBJ2-3,many,TRBV5-4,18,TRBD2,CASSFDGAGEKSTDTQYF,TGTGCCAGCAGCTTCGATGGGGCGGGAGAGAAAAGCACAGATACGCAGTATTTT
TRBJ2-5,.,TRBV28,15,TRBD2,CASSSLVAGVETQYF,TGTGCCAGCAGTTCCCTAGTAGCGGGAGTAGAGACCCAGTACTTC
TRBJ1-2,.,TRBV29-1,13,TRBD1,CSVPPDRGSGYTF,TGCAGCGTGCCCCCGGACAGGGGGAGCGGCTACACCTTC
TRBJ2-1,.,TRBV7-9,11,.,CASSEESEQFF,TGTGCCAGCAGCGAGGAGAGTGAGCAGTTCTTC
TRBJ1-4,.,TRBV30,14,.,CACTSGVTNEKLFF,TGTGCCTGCACGTCAGGGGTAACTAATGAAAAACTGTTTTTT
TRBJ2-3,once,TRBV7-3,15,.,CASSTTGGRVDTQYF,TGTGCCAGCAGTACCACTGGGGGGAGAGTGGATACGCAGTATTTT
TRBJ2-7,.,TRBV15,16,TRBD1,CATSRPWGQGRGEQYF,TGTGCCACCAGCAGACCTTGGGGACAGGGAAGGGGCGAGCAGTACTTC
TRBJ2-1,.,TRBV6-5,14,TRBD1,CASKGTGTYNEQFF,TGTGCCAGCAAGGGGACAGGCACCTACAATGAGCAGTTCTTC
TRBJ2-7,.,TRBV6-1,15,.,CASSPPRGGLYEQYF,TGTGCCAGCAGTCCTCCGAGGGGAGGTCTCTACGAGCAGTACTTC
TRBJ2-1,.,TRBV19,14,.,CASSIPPYYNEQFF,TGTGCCAGTAGTATTCCCCCCTACTACAATGAGCAGTTCTTC
TRBJ2-1,.,TRBV25-1,14,TRBD2,CASATSGDYNEQFF,TGTGCCAGCGCAACTAGCGGGGACTACAATGAGCAGTTCTTC
TRBJ2-1,.,TRBV19,16,.,CASSLRPGGQYNEQFF,TGTGCCAGTAGTCTCCGCCCCGGGGGGCAATACAATGAGCAGTTCTTC
TRBJ2-3,.,TRBV6-5,13,.,CASSYSATDTQYF,TGTGCCAGCAGTTACTCCGCGACAGATACGCAGTATTTT
TRBJ2-2,.,TRBV27,15,.,CASSLSMGLTGELFF,TGTGCCAGCAGTTTATCGATGGGGCTGACCGGGGAGCTGTTTTTT
TRBJ2-5,.,TRBV28,17,.,CASSLNGRGYLGETQYF,TGTGCCAGCAGTTTAAACGGCAGGGGATATCTAGGAGAGACCCAGTACTTC
TRBJ1-2,.,TRBV30,13,.,CAWDSAGIYGYTF,TGTGCCTGGGACTCCGCGGGGATCTATGGCTACACCTTC
TRBJ1-2,.,TRBV28,14,TRBD1,CASSLPSGGGGYTF,TGTGCCAGCAGTTTGCCCTCAGGGGGCGGGGGCTACACCTTC
TRBJ2-5,.,TRBV7-2,15,TRBD2,CASSWGLAVQETQYF,TGTGCCAGCAGCTGGGGACTAGCGGTACAAGAGACCCAGTACTTC
TRBJ2-7,few,TRBV4-3,15,.,CASSQSLTASYEQYF,TGCGCCAGCAGCCAATCCTTGACAGCCTCCTACGAGCAGTACTTC
TRBJ2-1,.,TRBV29-1,13,TRBD2,CSVGTSGSTEQFF,TGCAGCGTTGGAACTAGCGGGAGTACTGAGCAGTTCTTC
TRBJ1-1,few,TRBV25-1,13,TRBD1,CASRIQGATEAFF,TGTGCCAGCAGAATACAGGGGGCCACTGAAGCTTTCTTT
TRBJ2-1,.,TRBV13,16,TRBD1,CASSLGLGQAVNEQFF,TGTGCCAGCAGCTTAGGCCTGGGACAGGCCGTAAATGAGCAGTTCTTC
TRBJ2-3,.,TRBV5-6,17,TRBD2,CASSSAGVPLSTDTQYF,TGTGCCAGCAGCTCGGCGGGGGTCCCTTTGAGCACAGATACGCAGTATTTT
TRBJ1-5,.,TRBV9,14,TRBD1,CASSVEAGGQPQHF,TGTGCCAGCAGCGTAGAGGCAGGGGGTCAGCCCCAGCATTTT
TRBJ2-5,.,TRBV2,15,TRBD1,CASSDGGQGQETQYF,TGTGCCAGCAGTGACGGGGGACAGGGCCAAGAGACCCAGTACTTC
TRBJ2-5,.,TRBV5-1,17,TRBD2,CASSYGTSGIGVETQYF,TGCGCCAGCAGCTACGGGACTAGCGGGATCGGAGTTGAGACCCAGTACTTC
TRBJ1-1,.,TRBV4-2,14,.,CASSQDGGATEAFF,TGTGCCAGCAGCCAAGATGGGGGGGCCACTGAAGCTTTCTTT
TRBJ1-1,.,TRBV7-2,14,TRBD1,CASSPVRGYTEAFF,TGTGCCAGCAGCCCAGTCAGGGGGTACACTGAAGCTTTCTTT